The entry below describes one TCR beta chain. Its cognate antigen is unknown. The data derive from a study of CD8 T cells in Susac syndrome. Study findings and constraints: It was acknowledged in the study that the number of individuals who were included in its TCR sequencing and HLA analysis was relatively small.

The authors negatively isolated CD8+ and CD4+ T cells and FACS-enriched TEMRA cells. This CDR3 spans 20 amino acids. Trimming stripped 0 bases from V and 0 bases from J, with 18 bases between. It was with random hexamers that 0.5 to 1 ug RNA was reverse transcribed. The TCR beta CDR3 was amplified by immunoSEQ multiplex PCR across 54 Vbeta, 13 Jbeta. From the immunoSEQ multiplex PCR reads, TCRdb called clonotypes with MiXCR, one entry per CDR3 protein. The sample consists of under 200,000 distinct CDR3 sequences, roughly 94% of them appearing once. This rearrangement joins TRBV23-1 to TRBJ1-6, with a tentative D call TRBD1 (5 bases). TRBV23-1 is known as an ORF, though its function is uncertain. This TCR derives from a human donor with Susac syndrome. Source material: CD4+ T cells from PBMCs. CDR3 DNA: TGCGCCAGCAGTCAATCCCCCGGGACCGGTTATAGCTCCTATAATTCACCCCTCCACTTT. Residues: CASSQSPGTGYSSYNSPLHF.